Presented here are 27 T cell receptor beta chains from one specimen sequenced in a study of T cells in Graves' hyperthyroidism and ophthalmopathy. RNA transcripts provided the source from which TCR beta CDR3 regions were amplified. HTBI primers were employed in a first-round RT-PCR of the TCR CDR3. TCRdb used MiXCR to reprocess the multiplex PCR reads, holding one entry per CDR3 protein. Of approximately 570,000 distinct CDR3 sequences in the sample, 15% to 20% were seen once. Material for sequencing was blood. The receptors were gathered from a middle-aged man with Graves' ophthalmopathy.

This clonotype showed up just a few times. The J gene is TRBJ1-1, the V gene TRBV6-5; tentatively, D is TRBD1 (5 bases). V dropped 0 bases and J dropped 5 bases, with 10 bases sitting between them. The CDR3 is 14 residues long. Germline CDR1 is MNHEY and CDR2 is SVGAGI. CDR3: CASSYSLAGTEAFF. The CDR3 nucleotides are TGTGCCAGCAGTTACTCGTTAGCAGGGACTGAAGCTTTCTTT.

This clonotype is a singleton in its sample. A much larger clone differs from this one at a single base, so this may be a read error. The genes are TRBV20-1 and TRBJ2-3; unclear D gene. Germline CDR1 DFQATT, CDR2 SNEGSKA (reference sequence). The CDR3 has 12 residues. The V gene lost 3 bases and the J gene lost 3 bases, with 7 bases spanning the gap. CDR3 sequence: CSASFDTDTQYF. CDR3 sequence (DNA): TGCAGTGCTAGTTTTGATACAGATACGCAGTATTTT.

A word on this clonotype: A read error may explain this, as a much larger clone is one base away. The chain combines TRBV7-2 with TRBJ2-1; no clear D gene. This CDR3 spans 18 amino acids. Germline lookup yields CDR1 SGHTA and CDR2 FQGNSA. The V end was cut by 5 bases, the J end by 2 bases, with 22 bases between. CDR3 in DNA: TGTGCCAGCAGCCCGAGCGCCAGAAGAAGCCGCCCCTACAATGAGCAGTTCTTC. Amino acid sequence: CASSPSARRSRPYNEQFF.

The rearrangement links TRBV10-3 to TRBJ1-1; weak D call: TRBD1 (5 bases). CDR1 ENHRY and CDR2 SYGVKD come from the germline V gene. The CDR3 is made up of 13 amino acids. V was cut by 3 bases and J by 10 bases, with 15 bases left in between. CDR3: CAISDPPGDAAFF. The CDR3 DNA reads TGTGCCATCAGTGACCCTCCGGGGGACGCAGCTTTCTTT.

This clonotype was recorded at least ten times. The chain links TRBV6-1 to TRBJ1-1, with TRBD1 matching over 7 bases. The CDR3 contains 14 residues. Germline lookup yields CDR1 MNHNS and CDR2 SASEGT. V was clipped by 2 bases and J by 4 bases; unmatched bases: 4. CDR3 bases: TGTGCCAGCAGTGAAAAAGGGGGCTTCACTGAAGCTTTCTTT. Protein product: CASSEKGGFTEAFF.

This CDR3 reads CASSQDVYGIQTRNEQFF. DNA of the CDR3: TGCGCCAGCAGCCAAGATGTGTACGGGATCCAGACCCGCAATGAGCAGTTCTTC. The chain links TRBV4-1 to TRBJ2-1; maybe TRBD2 (5 bases). Looked up from germline, CDR1 is MGHRA and CDR2 is YSYEKL. Trimming pared 0 bases from V and 6 bases from J, leaving 21 bases between. This CDR3 is built from 18 residues.

V is TRBV5-1 and J is TRBJ2-3; the match to TRBD2 covers 11 bases. CDR1 is SGHRS, CDR2 YFSETQ, per germline. The trim removed 6 bases at V and 4 bases at J, leaving 13 bases unmatched. This CDR3 region has 17 residues. The CDR3 DNA is TGCGCCAGCAACCGAAGGACTAGCGGGCCCCGGGCAGATACGCAGTATTTT. Translating gives CASNRRTSGPRADTQYF.

The J gene is TRBJ1-3, the V gene TRBV12-3 or TRBV12-4, with TRBD1 matching 7 bases. The CDR3 loop spans 16 amino acids. The V segment lost 5 bases and the J segment 3 bases; nucleotides outside the gene matches: 10. CDR3 in DNA: TGTGCCAGCAGTAGGGGGCCAGGGGGAATTGGAAACACCATATATTTT. This codes for CASSRGPGGIGNTIYF.

In this sample, this clonotype turned up a few times. The V gene is TRBV15, the J gene TRBJ2-3; TRBD1 is a possible D gene (6 bases). The CDR3 totals 14 residues. Trimming stripped 4 bases from V and 1 base from J, with 9 bases between. Per germline, CDR1 LNHNV and CDR2 YYDKDF (reference sequence). The CDR3 sequence is CATSTRQGTDTQYF. CDR3 in DNA: TGTGCCACCAGCACCAGACAGGGCACAGATACGCAGTATTTT.

This clonotype was observed a few times. The CDR3 region is CSVEGGGGDRSSYEQYF. CDR3 DNA sequence: TGCAGCGTTGAAGGAGGCGGCGGGGACAGAAGCTCCTACGAGCAGTACTTC. The chain couples TRBV29-1 to TRBJ2-7; TRBD1 might be the D (7 bases). Looked up from germline, CDR1 is SQVTM and CDR2 is ANQGSEA. The ends were cut back, 1 base at V and 0 bases at J, with 19 bases in the middle. This CDR3 has 17 amino acids.

This clonotype was picked up a small number of times. J is TRBJ2-2 and V is TRBV4-2; D tentatively fits TRBD1 or TRBD2 (5 bases each). Germline V CDR1 and CDR2: LGHNA, YNFKEQ. V gave up 0 bases and J gave up 5 bases, with 10 bases separating them. CDR3 size: 15 residues. DNA of the CDR3: TGTGCCAGCAGCCAAGAACCGAGGGGAACCGGGGAGCTGTTTTTT. Protein sequence: CASSQEPRGTGELFF.

This clonotype occurred a few times. The J gene is TRBJ2-1, the V gene TRBV3-1, with a weak D call TRBD2 (5 bases). The V and J ends lost 0 bases and 8 bases respectively, with 14 bases between them. CDR3 length: 15 residues. Germline V gene data show CDR1 as LGHDT and CDR2 as YNNKEL (reference sequence). The CDR3 sequence is CASSQERATGDEQFF. DNA for the CDR3: TGTGCCAGCAGCCAAGAGCGGGCGACGGGCGATGAGCAGTTCTTC.

The V gene is TRBV18, the J gene TRBJ2-1, with D possibly being TRBD2 (7 bases). In germline, CDR1 is KGHSH, CDR2 LQKENI. Trimming cost V 3 bases and J 9 bases, with 15 bases left between them. The CDR3 contains 14 residues. The CDR3: CASSPQGGAGEQFF. In DNA form, the CDR3 reads TGTGCCAGCTCACCCCAAGGGGGGGCGGGTGAGCAGTTCTTC.

This clonotype came up a few times. The chain is built from TRBV6-1 and TRBJ1-1, with no clear D. Trimming left V 3 bases short and J 7 bases short, with 6 bases between. There are 11 residues in the CDR3. Germline V gene data show CDR1 as MNHNS and CDR2 as SASEGT. The CDR3 DNA sequence: TGTGCCAGCAGTGACAGGCTTGAAGCTTTCTTT. It encodes CASSDRLEAFF.

Only a few counts were recorded for this clonotype. This chain uses TRBV20-1 with TRBJ2-4, with 7 nucleotides matching TRBD2. Trimming at V came to 2 bases and at J to 6 bases, leaving 19 bases not matched to a gene. The V gene's germline CDR1 is DFQATT and CDR2 SNEGSKA (reference sequence). The CDR3 covers 18 residues. The CDR3 spells CSARSLADAILVGNIQYF. The CDR3 DNA is TGCAGTGCTAGATCTCTAGCGGACGCTATTCTAGTGGGAAACATTCAGTACTTC.

This clonotype turned up a few times. This rearrangement joins TRBV29-1 to TRBJ2-5; 7 nucleotides agree with TRBD1. The germline V gene encodes CDR1 SQVTM and CDR2 ANQGSEA. This CDR3 is built from 14 residues. The V and J ends lost 3 bases and 4 bases, in that order; junction bases with no gene match: 8. As DNA, the CDR3 is TGCAGCGTTGACCCGGGATCAGGGGGAGAGACCCAGTACTTC. This gives the protein CSVDPGSGGETQYF.

This clonotype has more than one count but fewer than ten. This chain uses TRBV10-3 with TRBJ1-2; 9 bases align to TRBD1. Germline trimming cut 5 bases from V and 7 bases from J; bases unmatched to any gene: 8. Germline CDR1 reads ENHRY; CDR2 reads SYGVKD. The CDR3 contains 14 residues. CDR3 protein: CAISLGQGRSGYTF. The CDR3 DNA reads as TGTGCCATCAGTCTGGGACAGGGAAGGAGTGGCTACACCTTC.

The chain recombines TRBV6-2 or TRBV6-3 with TRBJ1-1; D is undetermined. The CDR3 runs 12 residues. The germline V gene encodes CDR1 MNHEY and CDR2 SVGEGT. V shed 5 bases and J shed 3 bases, with 7 bases lying between them. The CDR3 DNA reads as TGTGCCAGCAGTCAGGCCTACACTGAAGCTTTCTTT. Protein sequence: CASSQAYTEAFF.

The V and J genes are TRBV4-3 and TRBJ2-1, with 7 nucleotides matching TRBD2. The CDR3 is 14 residues long. Germline CDR1 reads LGHNA; CDR2 reads YSLEER. The V and J ends lost 4 bases and 11 bases, in that order; junction bases with no gene match: 11. The CDR3 loop reads CASSPDGVRGKQFF. CDR3 DNA sequence: TGCGCCAGCAGCCCCGATGGAGTGCGGGGGAAGCAGTTCTTC.

This clonotype was seen more than once but under ten times. This rearrangement joins TRBV30 to TRBJ1-5; the D is unclear. There are 14 residues in the CDR3. V was shortened by 1 base and J by 2 bases, with 9 bases between the two germline ends. Germline CDR1 and CDR2: GTSNPN and SVGIG (reference sequence). CDR3 sequence reads: CAWSAGQGNQPQHF. CDR3 sequence (DNA): TGTGCCTGGAGTGCTGGGCAGGGCAATCAGCCCCAGCATTTT.

This clonotype was observed at least ten times. The rearrangement links TRBV5-1 to TRBJ1-1, with D tentatively TRBD1 (5 bases). V lost 6 bases and J 4 bases, leaving 13 bases between the germline ends. This CDR3 region has 13 residues. Germline values: CDR1 SGHRS, CDR2 YFSETQ. The CDR3 sequence is CASNEAGGTEAFF. The CDR3 DNA reads TGCGCCAGCAATGAGGCGGGGGGCACTGAAGCTTTCTTT.

The chain has TRBV13 and TRBJ2-5; D call uncertain. Germline lookup yields CDR1 PRHDT and CDR2 FYEKMQ (reference sequence). The length of the CDR3 is 14 residues. Trimming left V 0 bases short and J 4 bases short, with 9 bases between. The CDR3 spells CASSLGEIGETQYF. DNA for the CDR3: TGTGCCAGCAGCTTAGGGGAGATCGGAGAGACCCAGTACTTC.

This clonotype was observed many times. This sequence joins TRBV5-6 and TRBJ1-2; tentatively, D is TRBD1 (5 bases). Germline V lookup: CDR1 SGHDT, CDR2 YYEEEE. V lost 5 bases and J 6 bases, leaving 11 bases between the germline ends. There are 12 residues in the CDR3. The CDR3 is CASSLGVDGYTF. For the CDR3, the DNA is TGTGCCAGCAGTTTAGGGGTGGATGGCTACACCTTC.

This clonotype appeared many times. This chain uses TRBV30 with TRBJ1-2; D is undetermined. Germline CDR1 and CDR2: GTSNPN and SVGIG (reference sequence). Trimming left V 2 bases short and J 3 bases short, with 19 bases between. This CDR3 is 16 amino acids long. The CDR3 region is CAWSLDKPTVHYGYTF. CDR3 DNA sequence: TGTGCCTGGAGTCTCGACAAACCGACGGTTCACTATGGCTACACCTTC.

In its sample, this clonotype was seen many times. The CDR3 DNA follows: TGTGCCAGCACCGTAGACGCAACTAGCACAGATACGCAGTATTTT. As protein: CASTVDATSTDTQYF. The rearrangement links TRBV11-2 to TRBJ2-3; no clear D. Trimming removed 7 bases from V and 0 bases from J, with 14 bases in between. The germline CDR1 and CDR2 sequences are SGHAT and FQNNGV. The CDR3 contains 15 residues. Complete variable domain (other parts from reference TRBV11-2 and TRBJ2-3): EAGVAQSPRYKIIEKRQSVAFWCNPISGHATLYWYQQILGQGPKLLIQFQNNGVVDDSQLPKDRFSAERLKGVDSTLKIQPAKLEDSAVYLCASTVDATSTDTQYFGPGTRLTVL.

V usage is TRBV28 and J usage is TRBJ2-1; D gene unclear. Germline CDR1 and CDR2: MDHEN and SYDVKM. The CDR3 runs 13 residues. Trimming cost V 2 bases and J 9 bases, with 11 bases left between them. CDR3 in amino acids: CASSLGLHLEQFF. CDR3 in DNA: TGTGCCAGCAGTTTAGGGCTCCATCTTGAGCAGTTCTTC.

This clonotype was seen at least ten times. This chain uses TRBV30 with TRBJ1-1; the D is unclear. This CDR3 is 14 amino acids long. Per germline, CDR1 GTSNPN and CDR2 SVGIG (reference sequence). V gave up 4 bases and J gave up 1 base, with 13 bases separating them. In DNA, the CDR3 is TGTGCCTGGAAATCCAGCAACGAGAACACTGAAGCTTTCTTT. Translation: CAWKSSNENTEAFF.